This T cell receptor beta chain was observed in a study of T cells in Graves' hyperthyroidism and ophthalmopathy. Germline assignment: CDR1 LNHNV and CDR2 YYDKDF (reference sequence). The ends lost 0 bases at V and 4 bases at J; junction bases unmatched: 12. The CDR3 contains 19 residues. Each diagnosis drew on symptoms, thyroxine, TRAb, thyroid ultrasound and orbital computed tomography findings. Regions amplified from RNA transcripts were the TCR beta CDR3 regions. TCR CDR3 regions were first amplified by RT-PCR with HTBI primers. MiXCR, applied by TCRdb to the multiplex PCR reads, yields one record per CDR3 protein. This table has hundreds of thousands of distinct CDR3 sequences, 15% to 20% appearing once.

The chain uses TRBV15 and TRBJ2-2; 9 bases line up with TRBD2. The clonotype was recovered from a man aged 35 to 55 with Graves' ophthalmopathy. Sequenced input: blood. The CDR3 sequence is CATSRDPLTGLAITGELFF. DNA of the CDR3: TGTGCCACCAGCAGAGATCCCTTAACGGGACTAGCCATCACCGGGGAGCTGTTTTTT.